The present T cell receptor beta chain was sequenced within a study of shared clonotypes between healthy human individuals (dated by TCRdb to the early 2020s). In terms of the full investigation: Three men and two women, aged 18 to 49 years, made up the cohort. Between about 0.94 and 8.9 billion PBMCs per donor were obtained by leukapheresis. Blood TCR repertoires of roughly 5 healthy adults were deeply sequenced to estimate repertoire size and the extent of clonotype sharing between individuals. Libraries were prepared and TCR repertoires were sequenced by different laboratories using diverse techniques, in order to increase sequencing depth and limit assay-specific biases. Results and caveats for the whole study, not just this receptor: The small number of donors limited the genetic and exposure-history diversity represented. Based on pairwise subsampling, the degree of clonotype sharing among donors was expected to be affected by sequencing depth. Sampling was limited to blood, and TCR repertoires in tissue likely differ from TCR repertoires in blood.

Relative to germline, V is 0 bases shorter and J is 15 bases shorter, with 33 bases between their ends. The CDR3, cysteine through phenylalanine, is 18 amino acids long. Of all the DNA, just the CDR3 is kept, 54 bases in frame from base 1. CDR1 and CDR2 are read off the germline V gene (reference sequence) as GTSNPN and SVGIG. With regard to this clone: The antigen this receptor binds is unknown. The sample holds no much larger clone one base away, and base qualities are not on file.

Using the deep immunoSEQ assay, multiplex PCR amplified TCR CDR3 regions from genomic DNA. For each cell subset, the extracted genomic DNA was distributed evenly across all wells of several immunoSEQ 96-well plates, and each plate served as one replicate. For unsorted PBMC, about 0.3 ug genomic DNA, equal to 32,000 or so T cell genomes, was loaded into each replicate PCR. Ten immunoSEQ deep assay plates were used to sequence the unsorted PBMC genomic DNA. Purified libraries were quantified with a Qubit 3.0 fluorometer, sized on a Bioanalyzer 2100, and re-quantified with the KAPA Library Quantification kit. Each immunoSEQ 96-well plate was sequenced on its own single-read 150-cycle Illumina NextSeq 550 flow cell. The authors' analysis ran thus. The immunoSEQ output contained only junctional sequences without quality scores, so filtering could not match that applied to full-length reads. To assign V/J genes and CDR3, sequences were annotated using PyIR, a Python wrapper for IgBLAST v1.9, with IMGT germline references. Any read was removed if the V/J assignment was weak (E-value above 1e-6), the CDR3 was missing, or the read contained stop codons, out-of-frame junctions, or ambiguous translated residues. A V3J clonotype was defined by an identical inferred V gene, J gene, and CDR3 amino acid sequence. Percentage overlap between repertoires was calculated by dividing the number of shared unique clonotypes by the size of the smaller repertoire. RTK rarefaction, the Chao1 estimator, and Recon v2.1 estimates of unobserved clonotypes were used to assess repertoire richness. This is the immuneACCESS table as TCRdb keeps it, with only in-frame sequences that have V and J called. A part of the clones is gone; compared with another copy, unresolved V genes explain less than half, and the rest is unexplained. The V and J calls and clone size were taken over from that table, and D and trimming were inferred from the DNA. The sample table lists about 480,000 clones, 79% of them with a count of one. Of the sample, 10% to 15% falls within the top ten clones.

Donors were healthy HIV-negative adults with no recently reported acute infections or vaccinations. Every donor was a Caucasian adult living in Nashville, Tennessee, USA. In the unsorted samples, approximately 85 million PBMCs were counted, and genomic DNA was extracted using the QIAamp DNA Blood Mini kit. Blood was collected by leukapheresis, and PBMCs were isolated by Ficoll-Histopaque density gradient centrifugation and then cryopreserved in liquid nitrogen vapor phase. Recombination connected TRBV30 to TRBJ2-1; D gene: possibly TRBD2, on 6 matching bases. This TCR was sampled from a woman between 35 and 50 years old in good health. Some clones in this sample may be carry-over from other donors' samples. Sequencing was performed on PBMCs. The nucleotides are TGTGCCTGGAGTGTATACACTTTGGGTAGCGGAAACCCCCAACCCGGGTTCTTC. The resulting protein is CAWSVYTLGSGNPQPGFF.